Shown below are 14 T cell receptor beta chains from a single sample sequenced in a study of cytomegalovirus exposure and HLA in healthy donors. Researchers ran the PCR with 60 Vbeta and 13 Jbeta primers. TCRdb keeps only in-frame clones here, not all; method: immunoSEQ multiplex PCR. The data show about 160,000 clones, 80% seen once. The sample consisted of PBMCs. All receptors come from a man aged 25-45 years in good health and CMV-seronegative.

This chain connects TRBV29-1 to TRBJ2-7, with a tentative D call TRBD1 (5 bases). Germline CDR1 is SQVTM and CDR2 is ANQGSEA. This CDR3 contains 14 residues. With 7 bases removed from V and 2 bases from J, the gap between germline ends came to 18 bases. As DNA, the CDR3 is TGCAGCGCCAATTTCCGACAGACCGCCTACGAGCAGTACTTC. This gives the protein CSANFRQTAYEQYF.

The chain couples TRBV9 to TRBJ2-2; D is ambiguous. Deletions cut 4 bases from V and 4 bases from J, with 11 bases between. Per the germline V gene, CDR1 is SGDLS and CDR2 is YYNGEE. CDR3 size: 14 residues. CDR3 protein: CASSRLRGTGELFF. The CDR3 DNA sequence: TGTGCCAGCAGCCGACTCCGTGGCACCGGGGAGCTGTTTTTT.

The CDR3 DNA follows: TGTGCCAGCAGTTCCCAATCCCTACCATACTACGAGCAGTACTTC. It specifies CASSSQSLPYYEQYF. The chain combines TRBV6-5 with TRBJ2-7; D not certain. The length of the CDR3 is 15 residues. Germline values: CDR1 MNHEY, CDR2 SVGAGI. Trimming left V 4 bases short and J 3 bases short, with 16 bases between.

Here the CDR3 reads CASSFIEDRDNQPQHF. The CDR3 DNA follows: TGTGCCAGCAGTTTCATTGAAGATCGGGACAATCAGCCCCAGCATTTT. The chain links TRBV27 to TRBJ1-5; D remains ambiguous. The CDR3 loop spans 16 amino acids. Germline loops: CDR1 MNHEY, CDR2 SMNVEV (reference sequence). V was clipped by 3 bases and J by 3 bases, with 15 bases between them.

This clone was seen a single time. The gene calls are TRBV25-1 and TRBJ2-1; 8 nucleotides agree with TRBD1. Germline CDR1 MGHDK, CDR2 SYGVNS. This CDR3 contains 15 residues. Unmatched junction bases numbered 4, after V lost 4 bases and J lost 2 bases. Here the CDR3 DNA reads TGTGCCAGCAGTGGACAGGGGCTCCCCTACAATGAGCAGTTCTTC. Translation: CASSGQGLPYNEQFF. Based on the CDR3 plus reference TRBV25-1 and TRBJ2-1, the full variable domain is EADIYQTPRYLVIGTGKKITLECSQTMGHDKMYWYQQDPGMELHLIHYSYGVNSTEKGDLSSESTVSRIRTEHFPLTLESARPSHTSQYLCASSGQGLPYNEQFFGPGTRLTVL.

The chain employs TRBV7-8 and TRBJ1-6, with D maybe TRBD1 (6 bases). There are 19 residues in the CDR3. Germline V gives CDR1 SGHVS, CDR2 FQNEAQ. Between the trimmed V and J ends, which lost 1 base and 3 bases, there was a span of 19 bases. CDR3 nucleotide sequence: TGTGCCAGCAGCTTAGAAGTCGGGACACCGGGGTTCTATAATTCACCCCTCCACTTT. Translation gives CASSLEVGTPGFYNSPLHF.

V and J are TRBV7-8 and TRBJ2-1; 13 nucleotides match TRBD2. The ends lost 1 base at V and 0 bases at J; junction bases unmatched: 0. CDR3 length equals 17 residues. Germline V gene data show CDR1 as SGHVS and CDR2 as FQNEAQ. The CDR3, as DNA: TGTGCCAGCAGCTTAGGGACTAGCGGGAGCTCCTACAATGAGCAGTTCTTC. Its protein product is CASSLGTSGSSYNEQFF.

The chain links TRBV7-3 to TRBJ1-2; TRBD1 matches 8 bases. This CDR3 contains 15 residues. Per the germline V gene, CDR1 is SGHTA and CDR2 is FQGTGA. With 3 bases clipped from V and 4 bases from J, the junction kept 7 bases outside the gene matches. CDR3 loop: CASSLAGGDVYGYTF. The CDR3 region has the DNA TGTGCCAGCAGCTTGGCAGGGGGCGATGTCTATGGCTACACCTTC. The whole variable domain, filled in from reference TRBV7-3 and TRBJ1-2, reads GAGVSQTPSNKVTEKGKYVELRCDPISGHTALYWYRQSLGQGPEFLIYFQGTGAADDSGLPNDRFFAVRPEGSVSTLKIQRTERGDSAVYLCASSLAGGDVYGYTFGSGTRLTVV.

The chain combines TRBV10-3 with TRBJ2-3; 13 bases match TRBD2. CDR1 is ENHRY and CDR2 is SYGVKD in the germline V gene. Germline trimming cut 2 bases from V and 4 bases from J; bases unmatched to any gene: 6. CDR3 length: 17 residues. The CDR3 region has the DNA TGTGCCATCAGTGAGGTTTGGACTAGCGGGAGCGCAGATACGCAGTATTTT. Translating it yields CAISEVWTSGSADTQYF.

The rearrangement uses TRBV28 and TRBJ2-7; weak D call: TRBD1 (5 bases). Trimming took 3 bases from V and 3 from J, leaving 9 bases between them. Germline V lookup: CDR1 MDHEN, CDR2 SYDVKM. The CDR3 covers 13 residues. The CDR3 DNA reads TGTGCCAGCAGTTTTTACAGGAGCTACGAGCAGTACTTC. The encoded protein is CASSFYRSYEQYF.

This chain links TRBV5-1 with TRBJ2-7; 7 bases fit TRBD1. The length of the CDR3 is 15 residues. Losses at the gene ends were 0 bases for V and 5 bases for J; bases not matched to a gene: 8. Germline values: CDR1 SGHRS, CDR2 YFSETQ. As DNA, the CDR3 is TGCGCCAGCAGCTTGGCCAATACAGGGGTGGACGAGCAGTACTTC. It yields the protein CASSLANTGVDEQYF.

Here the CDR3 reads CASSLGGGLDTEAFF. CDR3 coding DNA: TGCGCCAGCAGCTTGGGGGGAGGGTTGGACACTGAAGCTTTCTTT. The J gene is TRBJ1-1, the V gene TRBV5-1; D remains ambiguous. Between the trimmed V and J ends, which lost 0 bases and 3 bases, there was a span of 12 bases. This CDR3 has 15 residues. Germline V gene sequence: CDR1 SGHRS, CDR2 YFSETQ.

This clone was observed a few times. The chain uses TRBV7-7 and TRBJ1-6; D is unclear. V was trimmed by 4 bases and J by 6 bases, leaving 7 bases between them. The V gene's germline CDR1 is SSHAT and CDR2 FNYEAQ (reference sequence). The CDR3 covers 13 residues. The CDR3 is CASSSHINSPLHF. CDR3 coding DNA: TGTGCCAGCAGCTCCCACATTAATTCACCCCTCCACTTT.

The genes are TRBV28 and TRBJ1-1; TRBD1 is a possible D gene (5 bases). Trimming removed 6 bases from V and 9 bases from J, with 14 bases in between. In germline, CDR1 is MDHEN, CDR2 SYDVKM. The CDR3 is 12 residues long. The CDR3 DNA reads TGTGCCAGCAGCCCCCCTAGGACACAAGCTTTCTTT. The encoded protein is CASSPPRTQAFF. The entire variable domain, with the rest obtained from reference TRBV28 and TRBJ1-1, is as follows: DVKVTQSSRYLVKRTGEKVFLECVQDMDHENMFWYRQDPGLGLRLIYFSYDVKMKEKGDIPEGYSVSREKKERFSLILESASTNQTSMYLCASSPPRTQAFFGQGTRLTVV.